This T cell receptor beta chain was documented in a study of Ad26.COV2.S vaccination and SARS-CoV-2 variants. Treatment denoted: roughly 18 received Ad26.COV2.S at low or high dose, single or two shots; five or six received placebo; per-sample allocation not given. After the first vaccine or placebo injection, samples were drawn on day 63. Clones were read by immunoSEQ multiplex PCR, and TCRdb kept only the in-frame ones, dropping some. The sample contains 300,000 to 400,000 clones, roughly 86% of which appear only once. The CDR3 totals 15 residues. Germline CDR1 reads SGHNT; CDR2 reads YENEEA. V was shortened by 1 base and J by 3 bases, with 12 bases between the two germline ends.

This chain joins TRBV11-3 and TRBJ2-5; D may be TRBD2 (6 bases). This TCR was sampled from a person between 18 and 60 years old who received the Ad26.COV2.S COVID-19 vaccine or a placebo. The sequencing used peripheral blood, collected in a trial of Ad26.COV2.S vaccine versus placebo. The CDR3 loop is CASSLGGRREETQYF. The CDR3 DNA sequence: TGTGCCAGCAGCTTAGGGGGCAGGAGGGAAGAGACCCAGTACTTC.